The following is a T cell receptor (beta chain) sequence with its context. Its antigen is still unknown. No clone much larger than this one lies a single base away; base qualities are absent. Receptors were amplified or captured by the immunoSEQ multiplex PCR assay. A mixture of 60 forward primers for TCR Vbeta segments and 13 reverse primers for TCR Jbeta segments was used in the multiplex PCR. Amplification of the CDR3 region of rearranged TCR beta genes was performed with a multiplex PCR assay on genomic DNA. The amplified TCR beta libraries were sequenced on the Illumina HiSeq System as 87-base-pair reads. In the original analysis: Across the 670 or so repertoires, a later analysis counted tens of millions of unique TCR beta chains, around 11 million of which were shared by at least two donors. To remove PCR and sequencing errors, raw reads were error-corrected and collapsed into unique sequences using a nearest-neighbor algorithm that merged closely related sequences. To assign V, D and J gene segments, CDR3 sequences were aligned to IMGT reference sequences. For a sequence to be retained, at least a six-nucleotide match to both a V gene segment and a J gene segment was required. A rearrangement was called productive if the CDR3 had no stop codons and remained in frame with V and J, and every other rearrangement was called non-productive. CDR3 was defined according to IMGT convention as the region running from the second conserved V-encoded cysteine to the conserved J-encoded phenylalanine. The earlier analysis of some 580 of the donors excluded any sequence lacking an unambiguous match to a single V gene segment. In an earlier analysis of several hundred of the donors, V segments were called functional above 56.7% productive rearrangements and were called segregating when the between-donor standard deviation exceeded 5%. To diagnose cytomegalovirus status from the catalog of TCR beta chain sequences, a statistical classification framework was built. V and J gene assignment, in a later analysis, came from comparing TCR nucleotide sequences with IMGT/GENE-DB human TR gene sequences. In a later analysis, CDR3 sequences and most-parsimonious VDJ recombination scenarios were assigned using the TCRdist pipeline. In a later analysis, each TCR beta chain was defined by its CDR3 amino acid sequence together with its V-gene family, and reads without a unique V-gene family were excluded. A later analysis removed several hundred highly shared, low-generation-probability nucleotide sequences to deal with suspected cross-contamination and a sequencing artifact. A later analysis calculated a clonal expansion index for each public chain from normalized within-repertoire ranks of inferred template counts. In a later analysis, generation probabilities were computed using a VDJ recombination model fitted to out-of-frame rearrangements, and the results were checked against IGoR. Hypergeometric tests were used in a later analysis to score TCR-TCR, TCR-HLA and TCR-CMV co-occurrence, with a repertoire-size bias correction applied to the TCR pairs. In a later analysis, false discovery rates were estimated by permuting HLA or CMV assignments 20 times. A later analysis grouped co-occurring TCRs with DBSCAN, adding TCRdist sequence similarity when clustering within HLA-allele-positive subsets. Repertoires with fewer than 30,000 or more than 120,000 public chains, plus five repertoires with anomalous nucleotide sharing, were excluded from co-occurrence clustering. This is the immuneACCESS table as TCRdb keeps it, with only in-frame sequences that have V and J called. A part of the clones is gone; compared with another copy, unresolved V genes explain less than half, and the rest is unexplained. The V and J calls and the clone size are those of that table, but D and trimming were determined from the DNA. For this sample the table gives approximately 140,000 clones, of which under 90% were detected only once. The ten largest clones take up approximately 2.4% of the sample.

These data belong to a study of cytomegalovirus exposure and HLA in healthy donors (dated by TCRdb to the late 2010s). Background for the entire study: In an earlier analysis of several hundred of the donors, 250 to 300 Gb of sequence data and approximately 120 million unique TCR beta sequences from about 190 million T cells were reported. An early release covering roughly 600 HLA-typed donors comprised about 300 gigabases of sequencing data and approximately 85 million unique TCR sequences. The genetic ancestry cluster associated with self-reported Caucasian donors included 70% to 85% of the 398 genotyped donors. The aim of the study was to test whether cataloging public T cell receptors could identify signatures of past pathogen exposure. The study used immunosequencing to profile the T cell repertoires of approximately 630 subjects and linked those repertoires to cytomegalovirus serostatus. In addition to the first cohort of 666 subjects, a separate validation cohort of 100 to 150 different subjects was used. High-throughput TCR immunosequencing, statistical association of individual TCRs with disease status, and machine learning were combined to predict cytomegalovirus infection status. A later analysis re-analyzed previously published TCR beta repertoires from roughly 630 donors and added high-resolution HLA genotyping to study TCR occurrence patterns. In the later analysis, no new phenotypic data were used to find candidate immune exposures; instead, reliance was placed on TCR beta sequences and their occurrence across donors. An earlier analysis of roughly 580 of the donors used high-throughput TCR beta sequencing to judge whether each TCR beta V gene segment behaved as functional or pseudogenic. Donor age, sex, ethnicity and CMV serostatus were collected together with the repertoire data. Genome-wide SNP genotypes for about 65% of the roughly 670 donors were used in a later genetic analysis, which treated that subset as a discovery cohort. Every repertoire in the discovery cohort had been generated on one and the same sequencing platform. HLA typing included class I and class II loci at four-digit resolution. Typing coverage differed by locus: A, B, C, DRB1 and DQB1 were typed in about 620-630 donors, DQA1 in roughly 510, DPA1 in around 580, and DPB1 in just under 480. Because of strong linkage in the cohort, five DR-DQ haplotypes were treated as single units for association and clustering. Across about 370 genotyped donors of the cohort, an average of about 240,000 unique TCR beta nucleotide sequences per donor were sequenced, and roughly 18% of those sequences were non-productive.

The cohort comprised more than 550 healthy bone marrow donors. Cohort members were all nominally healthy when sampled, although unrecorded immune exposures were likely present. The donor tested CMV seronegative and was one of the 352 seronegative cohort members. Every donor gave a peripheral blood sample, and the peripheral blood mononuclear cells from that sample were used for TCR beta sequencing. The Qiagen DNeasy Blood Extraction Kit was used to extract genomic DNA from the blood cell samples. Overall results and qualifications from the work: Most TCR sequences were seen in very few donors, while some public TCRs were found in many individuals. A cluster of highly shared sequence variants was judged likely to be a technical artifact of the sequencing pipeline. Because HLA typing was unavailable for some donors at each locus, only the typed subset was used in association tests. For the cohort, immune exposure information was limited to CMV serostatus. According to a later analysis, parvovirus B19, influenza, CMV and Epstein-Barr virus appeared linked to several top co-occurrence clusters. In the study, about 150 TCR beta chains were listed as associated with cytomegalovirus. A later analysis associated 15,000 to 20,000 TCR beta sequences with specific HLA alleles at a false discovery rate of 0.05. A few of the identified cytomegalovirus-associated TCR beta chains were confirmed in vitro to be specific for cytomegalovirus antigens. The 87-base-pair reads could not distinguish some IMGT-functional V segments, including TRBV6-2 and TRBV6-3, so those segments were excluded. According to a later analysis, TCR association rates differed among HLA loci, with DRB1 alleles showing the most associated TCRs and HLA-C alleles showing the fewest. The classifier was reported to diagnose cytomegalovirus status with high specificity and sensitivity in both the original cohort and the validation cohort. In a later analysis, HLA-associated TCR beta chains were found to be more clonally expanded and to have lower generation probabilities than equally common non-associated chains. Broadly in line with IMGT annotations, most TCR beta V segments showed up in productive rearrangements about 87% or about 30% of the time in an earlier analysis of 587 of the donors. Assigning TCR associations to individual alleles was difficult when HLA alleles, especially DR and DQ, strongly co-occurred. According to a later analysis, most CMV-associated TCR beta chains appeared to be HLA-restricted, and the HLA associations seemed to be driven largely by CMV exposure. In a later genetic analysis, fewer N-insertions in productive TCRs were reported among donors in an Asian-associated ancestry cluster than the roughly 700-donor mean. A further reported finding was that TCR beta sequences accurately predicted the HLA-A and HLA-B alleles for most subjects in the first cohort. The cohort was sequenced for TCR beta chains only, and without alpha or paired-chain data the features that could be detected were limited. The authors suggested that the approach could potentially be generalized to other disease states and immunological phenotypes. Linkage disequilibrium might explain the correlated functional status among segregating V segments, but an unknown experimental factor could not be excluded. The earlier analysis of approximately 590 of the donors excluded roughly 17 rarely observed V segments, including chromosome 9 orphons, because counts were too low. V-gene and J-gene trimming of TCR beta chains was associated with a missense DCLRE1C variant in a later genetic analysis, and the association was replicated in an independent cohort. The presence/absence analyses assumed that sequencing depth was roughly uniform across donors, and that assumption may not be true.

The CDR3 holds 13 amino acids from the cysteine to the phenylalanine. Just the 39-base CDR3 DNA is kept, in frame starting at base 1. Trimming takes 3 bases from V and 6 bases from J, and the germline ends sit 10 bases apart. Looking up the germline V gene yields CDR1 MDHEN and CDR2 SYDVKM. Sequencing was carried out using PBMCs. The source is a male donor in good health and CMV-seronegative. The V and J segments used are TRBV28 and TRBJ2-3, and TRBD1 may be the D gene, going by 5 matching bases. The bases are TGTGCCAGCAGTTTGCAGGGCGGCGATACGCAGTATTTT. Translated, this gives CASSLQGGDTQYF.